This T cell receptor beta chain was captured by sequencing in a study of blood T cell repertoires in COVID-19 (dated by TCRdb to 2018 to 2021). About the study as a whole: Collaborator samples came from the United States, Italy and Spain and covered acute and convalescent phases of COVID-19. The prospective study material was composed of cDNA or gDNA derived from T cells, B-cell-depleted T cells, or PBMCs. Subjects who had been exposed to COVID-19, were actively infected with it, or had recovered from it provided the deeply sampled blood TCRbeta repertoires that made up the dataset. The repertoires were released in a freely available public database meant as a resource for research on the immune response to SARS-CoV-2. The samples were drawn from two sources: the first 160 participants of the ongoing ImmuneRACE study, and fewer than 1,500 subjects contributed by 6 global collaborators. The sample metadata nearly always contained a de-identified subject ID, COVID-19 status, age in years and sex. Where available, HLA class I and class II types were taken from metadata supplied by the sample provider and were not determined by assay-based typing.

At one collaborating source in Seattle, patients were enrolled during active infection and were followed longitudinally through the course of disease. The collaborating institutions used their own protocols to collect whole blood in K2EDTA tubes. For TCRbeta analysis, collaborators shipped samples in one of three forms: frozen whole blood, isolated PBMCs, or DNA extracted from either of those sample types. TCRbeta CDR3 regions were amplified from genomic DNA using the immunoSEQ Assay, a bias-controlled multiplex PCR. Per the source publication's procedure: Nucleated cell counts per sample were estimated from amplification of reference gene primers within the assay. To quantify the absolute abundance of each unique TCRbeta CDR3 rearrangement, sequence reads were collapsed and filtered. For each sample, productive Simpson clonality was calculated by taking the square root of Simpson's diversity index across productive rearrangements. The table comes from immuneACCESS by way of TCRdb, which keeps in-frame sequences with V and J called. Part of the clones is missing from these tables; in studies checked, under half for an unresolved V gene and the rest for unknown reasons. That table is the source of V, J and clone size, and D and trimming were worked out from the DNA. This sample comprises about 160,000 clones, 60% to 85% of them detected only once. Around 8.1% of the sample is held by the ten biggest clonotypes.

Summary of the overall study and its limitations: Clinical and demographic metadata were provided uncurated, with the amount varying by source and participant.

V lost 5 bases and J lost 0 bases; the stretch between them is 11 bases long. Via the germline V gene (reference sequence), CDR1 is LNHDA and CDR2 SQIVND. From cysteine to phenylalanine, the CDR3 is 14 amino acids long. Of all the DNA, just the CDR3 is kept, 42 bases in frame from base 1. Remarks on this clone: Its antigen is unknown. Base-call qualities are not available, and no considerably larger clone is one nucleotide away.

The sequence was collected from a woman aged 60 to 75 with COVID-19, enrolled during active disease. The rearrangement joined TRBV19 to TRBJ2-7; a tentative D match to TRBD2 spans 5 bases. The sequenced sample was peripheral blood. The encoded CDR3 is CASSPRGGSYEQYF. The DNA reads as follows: TGTGCCAGTAGTCCTCGTGGAGGCTCCTACGAGCAGTACTTC.